A single sample gave rise to the 32 T cell receptor beta chains below, sequenced in a study of blood T cell repertoires in COVID-19. Profiling relied on immunoSEQ multiplex PCR, and the TCRdb table lists in-frame clones only, not all of them. The sample consists of 130,000 to 150,000 clones, around 84% of them appearing once. The sequencing sample was made of peripheral blood. The source is a human donor in a cohort sampled during active COVID-19.

The J gene is TRBJ2-7, the V gene TRBV28; D might be TRBD2 (6 bases). The CDR3 covers 14 residues. The germline V gene has CDR1 MDHEN and CDR2 SYDVKM. Trimming took 1 base from V and 5 from J, leaving 12 bases between them. The CDR3 sequence: CASSLYGTLHEQYF. CDR3 DNA sequence: TGTGCCAGCAGTTTATATGGGACTCTGCACGAGCAGTACTTC.

This chain uses TRBV3-1 (or the pseudogene TRBV3-2) with TRBJ1-3, with D possibly being TRBD1 (6 bases). The CDR3 runs to 15 residues. Deletions cut 0 bases from V and 0 bases from J, with 6 bases between. The germline V gene has CDR1 LGHDT and CDR2 YNNKEL (reference sequence). CDR3 bases: TGTGCCAGCAGCCAAGACAGGGGCTCTGGAAACACCATATATTTT. Its protein is CASSQDRGSGNTIYF.

V is TRBV28 and J is TRBJ1-2, with 9 bases identical to TRBD1. The CDR3 covers 13 residues. The trim removed 4 bases at V and 7 bases at J, leaving 4 bases unmatched. CDR1 and CDR2 (germline): MDHEN, SYDVKM. The DNA for the CDR3 is TGTGCCAGCAGTTCGGCACAGGGGGCTGGCTACACCTTC. This gives the protein CASSSAQGAGYTF.

This chain joins TRBV15 and TRBJ2-4, with D maybe TRBD2 (6 bases). This CDR3 spans 18 amino acids. V gave up 4 bases and J gave up 3 bases, with 22 bases separating them. Per the germline V gene, CDR1 is LNHNV and CDR2 is YYDKDF (reference sequence). The CDR3 DNA is TGTGCCACCAGCACAAATGAGGAGGGTTGGGAGGACAAAAACATTCAGTACTTC. This sequence encodes CATSTNEEGWEDKNIQYF.

The chain recombines TRBV5-1 with TRBJ1-5; possible D gene TRBD1, 6 bases. Germline CDR1 and CDR2: SGHRS and YFSETQ. V gave up 0 bases and J gave up 2 bases, with 9 bases separating them. This CDR3 has 15 residues. CDR3 loop: CASSLAPGGNQPQHF. The CDR3 DNA follows: TGCGCCAGCAGCTTGGCCCCAGGGGGCAATCAGCCCCAGCATTTT.

The rearrangement joins TRBV10-3 to TRBJ2-7; a weak D match, TRBD1 (6 bases). V was shortened by 5 bases and J by 4 bases, with 9 bases between the two germline ends. Per germline, CDR1 ENHRY and CDR2 SYGVKD. This CDR3 is built from 12 residues. The chain's CDR3 is CAISPGQYEQYF. Here the CDR3 DNA reads TGTGCCATCAGTCCCGGACAGTACGAGCAGTACTTC.

V is TRBV15 and J is TRBJ1-4, with 9 bases that match TRBD1. Germline trimming cut 4 bases from V and 8 bases from J; bases unmatched to any gene: 8. Germline lookup yields CDR1 LNHNV and CDR2 YYDKDF (reference sequence). The CDR3 loop spans 15 amino acids. The CDR3 here is CATSTGSGQGEKLFF. The CDR3 DNA reads TGTGCCACCAGCACAGGCTCGGGACAGGGAGAAAAACTGTTTTTT.

The chain combines TRBV15 with TRBJ1-1; tentative D call: TRBD1 (6 bases). Trimming pared 0 bases from V and 1 base from J, leaving 15 bases between. The CDR3 runs to 17 residues. Germline V lookup: CDR1 LNHNV, CDR2 YYDKDF (reference sequence). The CDR3 loop reads CATSRDLGQGSNTEAFF. The CDR3 bases are TGTGCCACCAGCAGAGATCTTGGGCAGGGGTCGAACACTGAAGCTTTCTTT.

Written as DNA, the CDR3 is TGTGCCAGCAGTTACTCCCAAGGACAGGGCCCCTACGAGCAGTACTTC. Protein sequence: CASSYSQGQGPYEQYF. This rearrangement joins TRBV6-6 to TRBJ2-7, with TRBD1 identical over 8 bases. Germline V gives CDR1 MNHNY, CDR2 SVGAGI (reference sequence). The CDR3 length is 16 residues. The V gene end was trimmed by 0 bases and the J gene end by 2 bases; junction bases not matched to a gene: 6.

The CDR3, as DNA: TGTGCCAGCACCCAGGGGTACTATGGCTACACCTTC. It codes for CASTQGYYGYTF. The rearrangement links TRBV12-3 or TRBV12-4 to TRBJ1-2; a weak D match, TRBD1 (6 bases). The CDR3 extends over 12 amino acids. V gave up 7 bases and J gave up 3 bases, with 9 bases separating them.

The chain couples TRBV7-2 to TRBJ1-1, with D uncertain. This CDR3 has 13 residues. V lost 5 bases and J 3 bases, leaving 10 bases between the germline ends. Germline values: CDR1 SGHTA, CDR2 FQGNSA. The CDR3 DNA follows: TGTGCCAGCAGCAAAGAGGAGGACACTGAAGCTTTCTTT. Protein sequence: CASSKEEDTEAFF.

For this clone: The same CDR3 can be traced to other DNA sequences in this sample. The CDR3 sequence is CASSFGGLNTEAFF. CDR3 nucleotides: TGTGCCAGCAGCTTTGGGGGCCTGAACACTGAAGCTTTCTTT. The chain is built from TRBV5-4 and TRBJ1-1; TRBD1 is a possible D gene (6 bases). This CDR3 is 14 amino acids long. The germline CDR1 and CDR2 sequences are SGHNT and YYREEE (reference sequence). V was clipped by 2 bases and J by 0 bases, with 8 bases between them.

This chain links TRBV19 with TRBJ1-3; D is perhaps TRBD1 (6 bases). V lost 2 bases to trimming and J lost 0 bases, with 20 bases between them. Germline V lookup: CDR1 LNHDA, CDR2 SQIVND (reference sequence). The CDR3 has 19 residues. The CDR3 DNA reads TGTGCCAGTAGTATATCCCCCCGGGGGGGCAGGACCTCTGGAAACACCATATATTTT. Amino acids: CASSISPRGGRTSGNTIYF.

V usage is TRBV10-3 and J usage is TRBJ2-5, with a possible D match to TRBD2 (6 bases). The CDR3 extends over 13 amino acids. The V end was cut by 3 bases, the J end by 4 bases, with 9 bases between. Germline values: CDR1 ENHRY, CDR2 SYGVKD. The CDR3 is CAISDPGGETQYF. The CDR3 nucleotides are TGTGCCATCAGTGACCCCGGGGGAGAGACCCAGTACTTC.

Only one count was recorded for this clone. J is TRBJ1-2 and V is TRBV5-6; possible D gene TRBD1, 5 bases. In germline, CDR1 is SGHDT, CDR2 YYEEEE. Trimming left V 2 bases short and J 4 bases short, with 12 bases between. This CDR3 contains 14 residues. As DNA, the CDR3 is TGTGCCAGCAGCTTCGGGACTCCTTTCTATGGCTACACCTTC. Residues: CASSFGTPFYGYTF.

The V call is TRBV30, the J call TRBJ1-2; a possible D gene is TRBD1 (5 bases). The CDR3 contains 13 residues. V lost 3 bases and J 8 bases, leaving 16 bases between the germline ends. The germline gives CDR1 GTSNPN, CDR2 SVGIG (reference sequence). This chain's CDR3 is CAWRVGAFGGYTF. The CDR3, as DNA: TGTGCCTGGAGAGTTGGGGCGTTTGGAGGCTACACCTTC.

A few counts support this clone. The genes are TRBV19 and TRBJ1-2; perhaps TRBD1 as D (6 bases). CDR1 and CDR2 from the germline V gene are LNHDA and SQIVND (reference sequence). The ends were cut back, 8 bases at V and 2 bases at J, with 15 bases in the middle. CDR3 size: 14 residues. The DNA for the CDR3 is TGTGCCAGTCAAGACAGGAGGTTCAACTATGGCTACACCTTC. Translated: CASQDRRFNYGYTF.

The V gene is TRBV6-6, the J gene TRBJ2-7, with TRBD1 matching over 9 bases. The junction had 6 bases not matched to a gene; V was cut back by 7 bases and J by 5 bases. The CDR3 consists of 13 residues. Germline assignment: CDR1 MNHNY and CDR2 SVGAGI (reference sequence). This chain's CDR3 is CASTGTGMDEQYF. DNA for the CDR3: TGTGCCAGCACCGGGACAGGGATGGACGAGCAGTACTTC.

This clone was counted once. V is TRBV4-3 and J is TRBJ2-1; TRBD2 matches at 7 bases. Germline V gene data show CDR1 as LGHNA and CDR2 as YSLEER. This CDR3 spans 17 amino acids. The V gene end was trimmed by 0 bases and the J gene end by 7 bases; junction bases not matched to a gene: 12. The CDR3 DNA is TGCGCCAGCAGCCAAGAGGGTCCCAGCGGGGTTAGAAATGAGCAGTTCTTC. It translates to CASSQEGPSGVRNEQFF.

The V and J genes are TRBV19 and TRBJ2-2; D gene unclear. V gave up 2 bases and J gave up 4 bases, with 8 bases separating them. CDR1 and CDR2 (germline): LNHDA, SQIVND (reference sequence). The CDR3 consists of 14 residues. Here the CDR3 DNA reads TGTGCCAGTAGTATACTTAGCTCCACCGGGGAGCTGTTTTTT. Translation gives CASSILSSTGELFF.

The CDR3 DNA reads as TGTGCCAGCAGTGATATCTTAAGGACAGGTGGCAATCAGCCCCAGCATTTT. This translates into CASSDILRTGGNQPQHF. The chain employs TRBV6-1 and TRBJ1-5; 7 bases line up with TRBD1. The CDR3 extends over 17 amino acids. J lost 2 bases, V lost 3 bases, and 10 bases had no gene match. Germline lookup yields CDR1 MNHNS and CDR2 SASEGT.

The CDR3 reads CASSLEQGRETQYF. CDR3 nucleotide sequence: TGTGCCAGCAGCTTAGAACAGGGGCGGGAGACCCAGTACTTC. This sequence joins TRBV13 and TRBJ2-5; TRBD1 aligns across 7 bases. V dropped 1 base and J dropped 5; count of bases not matched to a gene: 4. Germline assignment: CDR1 PRHDT and CDR2 FYEKMQ (reference sequence). CDR3 size: 14 residues.

The chain couples TRBV30 to TRBJ2-5, with 7 positions matching TRBD2. V lost 2 bases and J lost 7; bases outside the gene matches: 1. The CDR3 runs 11 residues. Germline values: CDR1 GTSNPN, CDR2 SVGIG (reference sequence). CDR3 sequence (DNA): TGTGCCTGGAGTTCGGGGGGGACCCAGTACTTC. As protein: CAWSSGGTQYF.

This chain uses TRBV18 with TRBJ2-7; TRBD1 matches at 10 bases. The germline V gene has CDR1 KGHSH and CDR2 LQKENI. This CDR3 spans 15 amino acids. With 2 bases clipped from V and 5 bases from J, the junction kept 6 bases outside the gene matches. The CDR3 sequence: CASSPAGQGFHEQYF. Here the CDR3 DNA reads TGTGCCAGCTCACCAGCGGGACAGGGGTTTCACGAGCAGTACTTC.

The V gene is TRBV5-6, the J gene TRBJ2-3; TRBD2 might be the D (6 bases). This CDR3 spans 17 amino acids. The ends were cut back, 3 bases at V and 1 base at J, with 18 bases in the middle. Germline V gene lookup returns CDR1 SGHDT and CDR2 YYEEEE. This chain's CDR3 is CASSSLKQRAGTDTQYF. The CDR3 bases are TGTGCCAGCAGCTCCCTAAAACAGCGGGCAGGCACAGATACGCAGTATTTT.

The rearrangement uses TRBV19 and TRBJ2-5; maybe TRBD1 (7 bases). V shed 4 bases and J shed 2 bases, with 17 bases lying between them. There are 16 residues in the CDR3. Germline assignment: CDR1 LNHDA and CDR2 SQIVND (reference sequence). The chain's CDR3 is CASSTIRGSGQETQYF. In DNA form, the CDR3 reads TGTGCCAGTAGTACAATCAGGGGGAGCGGGCAAGAGACCCAGTACTTC. Full variable domain (missing parts from reference TRBV19 and TRBJ2-5): DGGITQSPKYLFRKEGQNVTLSCEQNLNHDAMYWYRQDPGQGLRLIYYSQIVNDFQKGDIAEGYSVSREKKESFPLTVTSAQKNPTAFYLCASSTIRGSGQETQYFGPGTRLLVL.

The V gene is TRBV11-3, the J gene TRBJ2-7; TRBD1 is a possible D gene (6 bases). Germline V gene data show CDR1 as SGHNT and CDR2 as YENEEA. CDR3 size: 14 residues. V was clipped by 1 base and J by 1 base, with 8 bases between them. This CDR3 is CASSLAQGSYEQYF. Here the CDR3 DNA reads TGTGCCAGCAGCTTAGCCCAGGGGTCCTACGAGCAGTACTTC. The full variable domain, its missing parts supplied by reference TRBV11-3 and TRBJ2-7, is EAGVVQSPRYKIIEKKQPVAFWCNPISGHNTLYWYLQNLGQGPELLIRYENEEAVDDSQLPKDRFSAERLKGVDSTLKIQPAELGDSAVYLCASSLAQGSYEQYFGPGTRLTVT.

The rearrangement uses TRBV5-1 and TRBJ2-5; a weak D match, TRBD2 (6 bases). From germline, CDR1 is SGHRS and CDR2 YFSETQ. This CDR3 has 14 residues. With 2 bases removed from V and 5 bases from J, the gap between germline ends came to 13 bases. Here the CDR3 reads CASSFGSGDETQYF. The DNA of the CDR3 is TGCGCCAGCAGCTTCGGGTCGGGGGACGAGACCCAGTACTTC.

J is TRBJ2-2 and V is TRBV11-3; 8 bases map to TRBD2. Per the germline V gene, CDR1 is SGHNT and CDR2 is YENEEA. This CDR3 has 17 residues. With V trimmed by 1 base and J by 2 bases, 6 bases remained unmatched. CDR3 DNA: TGTGCCAGCAGCTTAGGGCTCGCGGGGGGAAACACCGGGGAGCTGTTTTTT. Protein: CASSLGLAGGNTGELFF.

This sequence joins TRBV18 and TRBJ2-1; D may be TRBD2 (5 bases). With 4 bases removed from V and 0 bases from J, the gap between germline ends came to 10 bases. This CDR3 region has 15 residues. Germline values: CDR1 KGHSH, CDR2 LQKENI. CDR3 nucleotide sequence: TGTGCCAGCTCACGGGAGCCAAGCTCCTACAATGAGCAGTTCTTC. Protein: CASSREPSSYNEQFF.

The chain carries TRBV30 and TRBJ1-5, with D hard to call. V was pared by 2 bases and J by 2 bases, with 13 bases between. The CDR3 is made up of 15 amino acids. Germline lookup yields CDR1 GTSNPN and CDR2 SVGIG (reference sequence). The CDR3: CAWSFAGMGNQPQHF. Written as DNA, the CDR3 is TGTGCCTGGAGTTTTGCGGGCATGGGCAATCAGCCCCAGCATTTT. Looking up the rest from reference TRBV30 and TRBJ1-5 gives the full variable domain: SQTIHQWPATLVQPVGSPLSLECTVEGTSNPNLYWYRQAAGRGLQLLFYSVGIGQISSEVPQNLSASRPQDRQFILSSKKLLLSDSGFYLCAWSFAGMGNQPQHFGDGTRLSIL.

A few counts support this clone. V and J are TRBV5-1 and TRBJ1-1; 9 positions match TRBD1. J lost 3 bases, V lost 3 bases, and 3 bases had no gene match. The CDR3 totals 14 residues. CDR1 is SGHRS, CDR2 YFSETQ, per germline. The CDR3 coding sequence is TGCGCCAGCAGCTGGGGGGACAGGGACACTGAAGCTTTCTTT. Protein sequence: CASSWGDRDTEAFF.